The rows below give T cell receptor beta chains drawn from one sample of a study of T cells after yellow fever vaccination. TCRdb ran MiXCR on the 5' RACE reads and lists one entry per CDR3 protein. The sample holds about 230,000 distinct CDR3 sequences, around 6.7% seen once. Sequenced here: CD4+ T cells sorted from PBMCs, sampled on the day of the yellow fever booster vaccination. These receptors came from a man younger than 45 who received the YFV17D yellow fever vaccine. Each CDR3 is given with its conserved first and last residue. The D gene is left open where the match is weak. Clone size is given for some rows only: seen once, a few or many times, or a class if the clone is expanded.

clone_size j_call d_call v_call cdr3_nt cdr3_aa
- TRBJ2-1 TRBD2 TRBV20-1 TGCAGTCTCACTAGCGGGGTTTACAATGAGCAGTTCTTC CSLTSGVYNEQFF
few TRBJ2-7 - TRBV28 TGTGCCAGCGGTCTAGCCCACGAGCAGTACTTC CASGLAHEQYF
few TRBJ2-1 - TRBV20-1 TGCAGTGCTCGGGGCGTTGTCGGTTTGCAGTTCTTC CSARGVVGLQFF
- TRBJ1-4 TRBD1 TRBV9 TGTGCCAGCAGCGAGGACAGGTTGGGAAAACTGTTTTTT CASSEDRLGKLFF
few TRBJ2-7 TRBD1 TRBV7-2 TGTGCCAGCACCAATCGACCGGGACAGGGGCCCAACGAGCAGTACTTC CASTNRPGQGPNEQYF
many TRBJ2-1 - TRBV20-1 TGCAGTGCACGTACCGGGACCAGCTCCTACAATGAGCAGTTCTTC CSARTGTSSYNEQFF
many TRBJ2-1 TRBD1 TRBV5-8 TGTGCCAGCAGCGTCCGGGACAGGGGATACAATGAGCAGTTCTTC CASSVRDRGYNEQFF
few TRBJ2-5 - TRBV15 TGTGCCACCAGCAGAGGAAGGTTTGGGCAAGAGACCCAGTACTTC CATSRGRFGQETQYF
- TRBJ2-2 TRBD1 TRBV11-2 TGTGCCAGCAGCTTCGCAGGGGGCCACGGGGAGCTGTTTTTT CASSFAGGHGELFF
- TRBJ1-1 TRBD1 TRBV5-1 TGCGCCAGCAGCCACAAAGTGACAGGGGCTAACACTGAAGCTTTCTTT CASSHKVTGANTEAFF
many TRBJ2-1 TRBD2 TRBV20-1 TGCAGTGCTGTTAGCGGGATGGGCATCAATGAGCAGTTCTTC CSAVSGMGINEQFF
- TRBJ2-1 TRBD2 TRBV9 TGTGCCAGCAGCGTAGTTCCGGAGACTAGCCACCTTTTCGATGAGCAGTTCTTC CASSVVPETSHLFDEQFF
many TRBJ2-7 TRBD1 TRBV18 TGTGCCAGCTCACCACCTGTGGGCAGGGGGTACGAGCAGTACTTC CASSPPVGRGYEQYF
few TRBJ1-4 - TRBV5-5 TGTGCCAGCAGCTTATACAGGAGCCTAAATGAAAAACTGTTTTTT CASSLYRSLNEKLFF
many TRBJ2-6 - TRBV29-1 TGCAGCGTTGGGGCCAACGTCCTGACTTTC CSVGANVLTF
many TRBJ2-5 TRBD2 TRBV3-1 TGTGCCAGCAGCCAAGATGGGGGACTAGCGGGACAGACCCAGTACTTC CASSQDGGLAGQTQYF
few TRBJ1-2 - TRBV5-5 TGTGCCAGCAGCTTGGGGGCTGACACCAACGGGATCTATGGCTACACCTTC CASSLGADTNGIYGYTF
many TRBJ1-2 - TRBV12-3/TRBV12-4 TGTGCCAGCAGTCGCCCTGGGAATCCCTATGGCTACACCTTC CASSRPGNPYGYTF
few TRBJ2-4 - TRBV19 TGTGCCAGTAGTATGCGGACAGCGGTAAACATTCAGTACTTC CASSMRTAVNIQYF
many TRBJ2-7 TRBD1 TRBV5-1 TGCGCCAGCAGCTCCGGGACAGACCTCTACGAGCAGTACTTC CASSSGTDLYEQYF
- TRBJ2-3 TRBD2 TRBV20-1 TGCAGTGCCTGGCGGGAGTTAACAGATACGCAGTATTTT CSAWRELTDTQYF
- TRBJ2-5 - TRBV7-2 TGTGCCAGCAGCTCCCGCTACGGGACCCAGTACTTC CASSSRYGTQYF
many TRBJ2-7 - TRBV20-1 TGCAGTGCCCCCCGGACAGATGGTTACGAGCAGTACTTC CSAPRTDGYEQYF
few TRBJ2-5 TRBD1 TRBV15 TGTGCCACCAGCTACGCGACAGGGGCCGAGGGGGGGACCCAGTACTTC CATSYATGAEGGTQYF
many TRBJ2-1 - TRBV29-1 TGCAGCGTCCCAGGACCCTACAGGGTTTCGTTCTTC CSVPGPYRVSFF
few TRBJ2-1 - TRBV20-1 TGCTGTGCTAGAGATACCTGGGGTAACTCCTACAATGAGCAGTTCTTC CCARDTWGNSYNEQFF
- TRBJ1-5 - TRBV18 TGTGCCAGCTCACGCGGGACGGGAGATCAGCCCCAGCATTTT CASSRGTGDQPQHF
- TRBJ2-3 - TRBV6-6 TGTGCCAGCATGAGCCAAACAGATACGCAGTATTTT CASMSQTDTQYF
- TRBJ2-7 - TRBV21-1 TGTGCCAGCAGCCCCAGAGGGGAGGGGATCGGATACGAGCAGTACTTC CASSPRGEGIGYEQYF
few TRBJ2-4 - TRBV28 TGTGCCAGCAGTTTCCTAAACATTCAGTACTTC CASSFLNIQYF
many TRBJ2-7 - TRBV2 TGTGCCGGGTTCCGGGACATAAAAACCTACGAGCAGTACTTC CAGFRDIKTYEQYF
few TRBJ1-2 - TRBV24-1 TGTGCCACCAGTGATTTATCCAGGGGAGGCTACACCTTC CATSDLSRGGYTF
many TRBJ2-3 TRBD2 TRBV20-1 TGCAGTCCGATATCTAGCGGGAGGGGACGAGATACGCAGTATTTT CSPISSGRGRDTQYF
- TRBJ2-2 TRBD2 TRBV29-1 TGCAGCGGGAGGACTAGCGGGGGAGGGGAGCTGTTTTTT CSGRTSGGGELFF
many TRBJ2-2 - TRBV18 TGTGCCAGCTCACCACGGACAGACACCGGGGAGCTGTTTTTT CASSPRTDTGELFF
many TRBJ2-7 TRBD2 TRBV15 TGTGCCACCAGCACTCAGCGGGAGAGCTCCTACGAGCAGTACTTC CATSTQRESSYEQYF
- TRBJ2-1 - TRBV6-2/TRBV6-3 TGTGCCAGCAGACCACAGGGTTTTTCGGACGAGCAGTTCTTC CASRPQGFSDEQFF
- TRBJ1-5 TRBD1 TRBV6-2/TRBV6-3 TGTGCCAGCAGTTCCCCAGGGGGAGGCGGCAATCAGCCCCAGCATTTT CASSSPGGGGNQPQHF
many TRBJ1-5 TRBD1 TRBV27 TGTGCCAGCAGTAGGGACAGGGGTCAGCCCCAGCATTTT CASSRDRGQPQHF
many TRBJ1-4 TRBD1 TRBV7-8 TGTGCCAGCACCCCTCCCTCCGGACAGGGCAACGAAAAACTGTTTTTT CASTPPSGQGNEKLFF
- TRBJ1-5 TRBD1 TRBV6-1 TGTGCCAGCAGGCGGACAGGGCGAGCGAATCAGCCCCAGCATTTT CASRRTGRANQPQHF
many TRBJ2-1 TRBD1 TRBV4-3 TGCGCCAGCAGCCGGAACAGGGGGCCCTACAATGAGCAGTTCTTC CASSRNRGPYNEQFF
- TRBJ2-1 - TRBV7-2 TGTGCCAGCAGCTTAGAAGGGTTGGGCAATGAGCAGTTCTTC CASSLEGLGNEQFF
few TRBJ1-5 TRBD1 TRBV18 TGTGCCAGCTCACCGGGACAGGGGGCTAGTCAGCCCCAGCATTTT CASSPGQGASQPQHF
many TRBJ2-5 - TRBV5-1 TGCGCCACCTCTCGTGGGGGTACGGAGACCCAGTACTTC CATSRGGTETQYF
few TRBJ2-1 - TRBV18 TGTGCCAGCTCACCCGGAGGTAAAAGTGAGCAGTTCTTC CASSPGGKSEQFF
- TRBJ2-1 TRBD2 TRBV6-2/TRBV6-3 TGTGCCAGCAGTTACTCGCCCCGAAGGACTAGCGGGAGAATTGTTGAGCAGTTCTTC CASSYSPRRTSGRIVEQFF
- TRBJ2-5 - TRBV20-1 TGCAGTGCTCCGGGCCCCACTCGAGAGACCCAGTACTTC CSAPGPTRETQYF
many TRBJ2-1 TRBD1 TRBV5-8 TGTGCCAGCAGCCAGGGACAGGGGGCGCATGAGCAGTTCTTC CASSQGQGAHEQFF
- TRBJ2-1 TRBD2 TRBV18 TGTGCCAGCTCACCACAGCGGGAGACAAGCTATGAGCAGTTCTTC CASSPQRETSYEQFF
- TRBJ2-1 - TRBV9 TGTGCCAGCAGCCCCCGAGGGGCTAGCAGATACAATGAGCAGTTCTTC CASSPRGASRYNEQFF
many TRBJ2-1 TRBD1 TRBV10-1 TGCGCCAGCAGTGAATACGGACAGGGGACCAATGAGCAGTTCTTC CASSEYGQGTNEQFF
many TRBJ2-5 TRBD2 TRBV4-3 TGCGCCAGCAGCCACGGGACTAGCGGGAGAGAGACCCAGTACTTC CASSHGTSGRETQYF
many TRBJ1-5 - TRBV4-1 TGCGCCAGCAGCCCTACCGGAGGGAGCAATCAGCCCCAGCATTTT CASSPTGGSNQPQHF